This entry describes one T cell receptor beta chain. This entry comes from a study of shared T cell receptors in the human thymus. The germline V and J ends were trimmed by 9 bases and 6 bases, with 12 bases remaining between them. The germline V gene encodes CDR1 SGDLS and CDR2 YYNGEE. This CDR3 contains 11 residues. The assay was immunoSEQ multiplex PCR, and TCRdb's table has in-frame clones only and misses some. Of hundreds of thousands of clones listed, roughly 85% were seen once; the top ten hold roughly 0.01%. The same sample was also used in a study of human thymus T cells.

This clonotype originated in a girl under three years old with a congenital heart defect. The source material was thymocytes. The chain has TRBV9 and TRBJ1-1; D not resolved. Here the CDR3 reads CATYPTAEAFF. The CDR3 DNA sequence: TGTGCCACCTATCCCACTGCTGAAGCTTTCTTT.